This T cell receptor (beta chain) is drawn from a study of shared clonotypes between healthy human individuals. Study context: Three plates each covered CD4 naive and memory; CD8 naive two, CD8 memory one.

The assay was immunoSEQ multiplex PCR, and TCRdb's table has in-frame clones only and misses some. The table lists about 2.2 million clones, around 93% of them singletons. CD45RO-negative cells were positively selected for CCR7, leaving out terminally differentiated effector memory CD45RA+ cells. Healthy adults negative for HIV, lacking recent acute infections or vaccinations, served as donors. V was clipped by 6 bases and J by 5 bases; unmatched bases: 12. From germline, CDR1 is PRHDT and CDR2 FYEKMQ (reference sequence). This CDR3 has 16 amino acids. Details on this clone: What it binds is unknown.

Findings and limits, study-wide: When compared with the clonotypes that were shared by all four sorted-subset donors, the non-shared clonotypes turned out to have lower generation probabilities.

This sequence originates from a man younger than 35 in good health. Some clones in this sample may be carry-over from other donors' samples. The chain combines TRBV13 with TRBJ2-1, with 8 bases identical to TRBD2. Input material: naive CD8+ T cells from PBMCs. The CDR3 nucleotides read TGTGCCAGCAGTTCTAGACTAGCGAGAACCAACAATGAGCAGTTCTTC. Translated: CASSSRLARTNNEQFF. Full variable domain (rest looked up from reference TRBV13 and TRBJ2-1): AAGVIQSPRHLIKEKRETATLKCYPIPRHDTVYWYQQGPGQDPQFLISFYEKMQSDKGSIPDRFSAQQFSDYHSELNMSSLELGDSALYFCASSSRLARTNNEQFFGPGTRLTVL.